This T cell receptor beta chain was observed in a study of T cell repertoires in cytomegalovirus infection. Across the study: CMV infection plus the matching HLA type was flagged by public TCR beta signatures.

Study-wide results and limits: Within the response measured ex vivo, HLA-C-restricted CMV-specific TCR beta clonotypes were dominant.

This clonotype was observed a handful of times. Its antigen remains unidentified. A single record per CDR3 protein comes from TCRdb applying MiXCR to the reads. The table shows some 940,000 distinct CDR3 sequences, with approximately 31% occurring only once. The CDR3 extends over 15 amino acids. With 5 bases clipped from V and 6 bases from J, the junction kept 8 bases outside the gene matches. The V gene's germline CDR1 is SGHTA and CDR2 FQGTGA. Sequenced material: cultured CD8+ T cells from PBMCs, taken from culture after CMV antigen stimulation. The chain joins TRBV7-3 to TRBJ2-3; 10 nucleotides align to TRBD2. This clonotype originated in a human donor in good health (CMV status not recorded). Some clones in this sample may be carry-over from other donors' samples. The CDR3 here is CASSASGGRLDTQYF. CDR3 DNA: TGTGCCAGCAGCGCTAGCGGGGGACGGCTGGATACGCAGTATTTT.